The 11 T cell receptor beta chains listed next were all sequenced from one sample in a study of vaccination and CD4 T cells after COVID-19. No antigens are known for them. Treatment given: approximately 10-day PBMC culture with coronavirus spike peptide pools or control peptides (ViraFEST assay). The study sequenced cultured CD4+ T cell DNA using the Oncomine TCR Beta short-read assay. TCRdb re-called the PCR reads through MiXCR, storing one row per CDR3 protein. The sample has 20,000 to 25,000 distinct CDR3 sequences; about 40% are singletons. Sequenced here: CD4+ T cells from blood, cultured in vitro, sampled before SARS-CoV-2 vaccination. The receptors were gathered from a human donor who had recovered from COVID-19.

Only a few counts were recorded for this clonotype. The chain combines TRBV19 with TRBJ1-5; a weak D match, TRBD1 (5 bases). CDR3 size: 16 residues. Between the trimmed V and J ends, which lost 5 bases and 7 bases, there was a span of 21 bases. Per the germline V gene, CDR1 is LNHDA and CDR2 is SQIVND (reference sequence). The DNA for the CDR3 is TGTGCCAGTAGTCCGCCGGGACTGACGGGGTACCAGCCCCAGCATTTT. It encodes CASSPPGLTGYQPQHF.

This clonotype is medium-sized by share. The chain is built from TRBV20-1 and TRBJ2-2; D assignment may be TRBD1 or TRBD2 (5 bases each). Trimming removed 3 bases at V and 6 bases at J, with 17 bases between. The CDR3 sequence is 15 residues long. Looked up from germline, CDR1 is DFQATT and CDR2 is SNEGSKA (reference sequence). The chain's CDR3 is CSARADTFGAGELFF. The CDR3 DNA reads TGCAGTGCTAGGGCGGACACATTCGGGGCCGGGGAGCTGTTTTTT.

V usage is TRBV7-9 and J usage is TRBJ2-1; perhaps TRBD2 as D (7 bases). V lost 3 bases, J lost 7 bases, and 19 bases lay in between. This CDR3 has 16 amino acids. Per the germline V gene, CDR1 is SEHNR and CDR2 is FQNEAQ (reference sequence). The CDR3, as DNA: TGTGCCAGCAGCTTTGGGGGCCTAGCGGCAGGGAATGAGCAGTTCTTC. Protein: CASSFGGLAAGNEQFF.

The chain is built from TRBV6-1 and TRBJ1-6; the D is unclear. There are 12 residues in the CDR3. The ends were cut back, 0 bases at V and 6 bases at J, with 0 bases in the middle. CDR1 MNHNS and CDR2 SASEGT come from the germline V gene. CDR3 DNA sequence: TGTGCCAGCAGTGAAGCTAATTCACCCCTCCACTTT. Encoded protein: CASSEANSPLHF.

The CDR3 coding sequence is TGTGCCAGCAGCTTTCCGGAAACTGGGATCTACGAGCAGTACTTC. This encodes CASSFPETGIYEQYF. The chain is built from TRBV5-4 and TRBJ2-7, with unresolved D. V lost 2 bases and J lost 3, with 15 bases in between. CDR1 and CDR2 from the germline V gene are SGHNT and YYREEE (reference sequence). The CDR3 runs 15 residues. The complete variable domain, with remaining parts taken from reference TRBV5-4 and TRBJ2-7, reads ETGVTQSPTHLIKTRGQQVTLRCSSQSGHNTVSWYQQALGQGPQFIFQYYREEENGRGNFPPRFSGLQFPNYSSELNVNALELDDSALYLCASSFPETGIYEQYFGPGTRLTVT.

The genes are TRBV7-2 and TRBJ2-1, with 7 bases fitting TRBD1. The CDR3 is 17 amino acids. V trimming: 5 bases; J trimming: 7 bases; junction bases outside the gene matches: 17. CDR1 SGHTA and CDR2 FQGNSA come from the germline V gene. CDR3 DNA sequence: TGTGCCAGCAGCATAGAGGGGGCAGTCACCTGGGGGAATGAGCAGTTCTTC. This gives the protein CASSIEGAVTWGNEQFF.

The J gene is TRBJ1-5, the V gene TRBV28; no firm D call. Germline loops: CDR1 MDHEN, CDR2 SYDVKM. The CDR3 is 14 residues long. Trimming stripped 5 bases from V and 1 base from J, with 9 bases between. For the CDR3, the DNA is TGTGCCAGCAGTCAGGTAGGGAGCAATCAGCCCCAGCATTTT. It encodes CASSQVGSNQPQHF. Complete variable domain (other parts from reference TRBV28 and TRBJ1-5): DVKVTQSSRYLVKRTGEKVFLECVQDMDHENMFWYRQDPGLGLRLIYFSYDVKMKEKGDIPEGYSVSREKKERFSLILESASTNQTSMYLCASSQVGSNQPQHFGDGTRLSIL.

The chain has TRBV20-1 and TRBJ2-3; D possibly corresponds to TRBD2 (5 bases). Trimming cost V 3 bases and J 2 bases, with 12 bases left between them. The CDR3 contains 14 residues. Germline V CDR1 and CDR2: DFQATT, SNEGSKA (reference sequence). This chain's CDR3 is CSASLDGNTDTQYF. CDR3 nucleotide sequence: TGCAGTGCTAGCCTAGACGGGAACACAGATACGCAGTATTTT.

The chain recombines TRBV9 with TRBJ2-2, with D uncertain. Germline CDR1 reads SGDLS; CDR2 reads YYNGEE. This CDR3 spans 12 amino acids. The ends were cut back, 0 bases at V and 8 bases at J, with 5 bases in the middle. CDR3 residues: CASSVGLGELFF. The CDR3 nucleotides read TGTGCCAGCAGCGTAGGTTTGGGGGAGCTGTTTTTT.

There are a few counts of this clonotype. The chain employs TRBV10-3 and TRBJ1-1; D is possibly TRBD1 (6 bases). Trimming cost V 0 bases and J 6 bases, with 11 bases left between them. The CDR3 is 14 amino acids. Per the germline V gene, CDR1 is ENHRY and CDR2 is SYGVKD. CDR3 in amino acids: CAISESLDSAEAFF. For the CDR3, the DNA is TGTGCCATCAGTGAGTCATTGGACAGTGCTGAAGCTTTCTTT.

The V and J genes are TRBV20-1 and TRBJ1-4, with 8 positions matching TRBD1. The junction had 9 bases not matched to a gene; V was cut back by 5 bases and J by 7 bases. This CDR3 is built from 14 residues. Germline lookup yields CDR1 DFQATT and CDR2 SNEGSKA (reference sequence). The CDR3 nucleotides read TGCAGTGCTGGAGTGACAGGGGAGTTTGAAAAACTGTTTTTT. Residues: CSAGVTGEFEKLFF.